This T cell receptor (beta chain) was captured in a study of cytomegalovirus exposure and HLA in healthy donors. Germline CDR1 ENHRY, CDR2 SYGVKD. CDR3 length: 16 residues. V shed 4 bases, J shed 1 base, and the junction held 10 bases outside the gene matches. PCR primers comprised 60 Vbeta and 13 Jbeta primers. Per the original data handling: In a later analysis, roughly 10 million of approximately 86 million unique beta chains occurred in at least two donors. Generated by immunoSEQ multiplex PCR, the TCRdb table keeps only in-frame clones and is missing some. The V and J calls and clone size are taken from that table; D and trimming were inferred from the DNA. This table holds some 86,000 clones, around 79% found once.

The source is a woman in her forties in good health and CMV-seropositive. Sequenced material: PBMCs. V and J are TRBV10-3 and TRBJ2-7; 7 nucleotides agree with TRBD2. The CDR3 spells CAISGDGGEGSYEQYF. CDR3 nucleotides: TGTGCCATCAGTGGAGATGGGGGGGAAGGGTCCTACGAGCAGTACTTC.